This entry describes one T cell receptor beta chain. Antigen: not known. This specimen belongs to a study of OX40 agonist ivuxolimab in advanced cancers. As for the study in general: Patients received ivuxolimab, an intravenous treatment, every 2 weeks at 0.01 to 10 mg/kg.

TCRdb's table, derived via immunoSEQ multiplex PCR, lists solely in-frame clones and lacks some. Among some 90,000 clones listed, approximately 90% were seen once. Notes on the study in general: Average numbers of expanded clones were greater in CD8+ T cells than in CD4+.

The sequenced sample was CD4+ or CD8+ T cells sorted from blood, obtained in a trial of the OX40 agonist ivuxolimab. This receptor was taken from an adult with an advanced solid tumor such as melanoma, head and neck, liver or kidney cancer.

The CDR3 is CASSPQGKAGELFF. The CDR3 DNA follows: TGTGCCAGCTCACCACAGGGGAAAGCCGGGGAGCTGTTTTTT. V gene TRBV18 combines with J gene TRBJ2-2; D perhaps matches TRBD1 (5 bases). CDR3 length: 14 residues. Germline values: CDR1 KGHSH, CDR2 LQKENI. With 1 base removed from V and 6 bases from J, the gap between germline ends came to 9 bases.